This T cell receptor (beta chain) was sequenced in a study of OX40 agonist ivuxolimab in advanced cancers. Study-wide background: Allowance was made for prior anti-PD-1, anti-PD-L1 or anti-CTLA-4 therapy, and 35% to 40% had some.

To note about this clone: As yet, its antigen is unknown.

TCRdb's table, derived via immunoSEQ multiplex PCR, lists solely in-frame clones and lacks some. The sample holds about 73,000 clones, more than 85% seen once. Study results and limitations: Blood T cells, both CD4+ and CD8+, expanded clonally by week 6 at 0.1 to 3.0 mg/kg.

The CDR3 covers 15 residues. From germline, CDR1 is LNHNV and CDR2 YYDKDF (reference sequence). V lost 1 base to trimming and J lost 8 bases; unmatched junction nucleotides: 7. This TCR derives from an adult with an advanced solid tumor such as melanoma, head and neck, liver or kidney cancer. The specimen comprised CD4+ or CD8+ T cells sorted from blood, sampled in a trial of the OX40 agonist ivuxolimab. This chain connects TRBV15 to TRBJ1-3; TRBD1 matches at 8 bases. DNA for the CDR3: TGTGCCACCAGCAGAGCACGGCAGGGGGCTGACACCATATATTTT. Protein: CATSRARQGADTIYF.